Shown below are 25 T cell receptor beta chains from a single sample sequenced in a study of blood T cell repertoires in COVID-19. The repertoire was sequenced with immunoSEQ multiplex PCR; TCRdb's copy has only in-frame clones and lacks some. The sample includes more than 200,000 clones, 88% of them seen just once. Sequencing was performed on peripheral blood. The receptors derive from a man aged 65 to 79 with acute or convalescent COVID-19.

The chain joins TRBV5-8 to TRBJ2-1, with 8 bases aligning to TRBD1. CDR3 length: 15 amino acids. Germline values: CDR1 SGHTS, CDR2 YDEGEE. V gave up 0 bases and J gave up 8 bases; unmatched junction bases: 7. The CDR3 bases are TGTGCCAGCAGCTTGGTATCCAGGGGGCACGATGAGCAGTTCTTC. It is translated as CASSLVSRGHDEQFF.

The V and J genes are TRBV6-6 and TRBJ1-4; TRBD1 matches 10 bases. CDR1 is MNHNY, CDR2 SVGAGI, per germline (reference sequence). The J segment lost 5 bases and the V segment lost 4 bases, leaving 7 bases of the junction unmatched. This CDR3 comprises 16 residues. This CDR3 reads CASSSHRTGGNEKLFF. Here the CDR3 DNA reads TGTGCCAGCAGTTCGCACCGGACAGGGGGGAATGAAAAACTGTTTTTT.

Concerning this clone itself: This same CDR3 is encoded by further DNA sequences in the sample. The chain carries TRBV10-3 and TRBJ2-7; D is perhaps TRBD2 (6 bases). CDR1 and CDR2 from the germline V gene are ENHRY and SYGVKD. The germline V and J ends were trimmed by 4 bases and 4 bases, with 8 bases remaining between them. The CDR3 loop spans 12 amino acids. The CDR3 loop reads CAISAGGYEQYF. In nucleotides, the CDR3 is TGTGCCATCAGTGCCGGGGGTTACGAGCAGTACTTC.

The chain carries TRBV6-5 and TRBJ2-2; a possible D gene is TRBD1 (5 bases). The germline V gene encodes CDR1 MNHEY and CDR2 SVGAGI. Trimming took off 8 bases at V and 2 bases at J, with 12 bases between the two ends. The CDR3 contains 14 residues. CDR3 coding DNA: TGTGCCAGCGCCAGGGTGACCAACACCGGGGAGCTGTTTTTT. Amino acids: CASARVTNTGELFF.

This chain links TRBV5-4 with TRBJ1-1; D gene unclear. With 4 bases removed from V and 0 bases from J, the gap between germline ends came to 13 bases. The germline gives CDR1 SGHNT, CDR2 YYREEE (reference sequence). The CDR3 length is 15 residues. The CDR3 DNA reads TGTGCCAGCAGCCCGCGAGGAGGGTTGAACACTGAAGCTTTCTTT. It translates to CASSPRGGLNTEAFF.

This chain uses TRBV7-2 with TRBJ1-5; a possible D gene is TRBD1 (6 bases). V was trimmed by 1 base and J by 2 bases, leaving 9 bases between them. CDR3 length: 15 residues. Germline CDR1 is SGHTA and CDR2 is FQGNSA. For the CDR3, the DNA is TGTGCCAGCAGCTTAGTAGCAGGGGGCAATCAGCCCCAGCATTTT. Its protein product is CASSLVAGGNQPQHF.

The chain carries TRBV12-3 or TRBV12-4 and TRBJ2-3, with D unclear. Trimming took 8 bases from V and 2 from J, leaving 8 bases between them. The CDR3 consists of 12 residues. The DNA for the CDR3 is TGTGCCAGCGCAGCGACCACAGATACGCAGTATTTT. Translated, it gives CASAATTDTQYF.

The chain recombines TRBV2 with TRBJ2-1, with D possibly TRBD2 on 5 matching bases. V was pared by 7 bases and J by 5 bases, with 12 bases between. CDR3 length: 13 amino acids. Germline CDR1 reads SNHLY; CDR2 reads FYNNEI. The CDR3 here is CASNLGLNNEQFF. The CDR3 DNA follows: TGTGCCAGCAACCTCGGACTGAACAATGAGCAGTTCTTC. Using reference TRBV2 and TRBJ2-1 for the parts outside the CDR3, the full variable domain is EPEVTQTPSHQVTQMGQEVILRCVPISNHLYFYWYRQILGQKVEFLVSFYNNEISEKSEIFDDQFSVERPDGSNFTLKIRSTKLEDSAMYFCASNLGLNNEQFFGPGTRLTVL.

The CDR3 loop reads CASSPKPVYGYTF. CDR3 DNA: TGTGCCAGCAGCCCTAAGCCGGTTTATGGCTACACCTTC. The J gene is TRBJ1-2, the V gene TRBV5-8; no reliable D call. V lost 4 bases and J lost 5, with 12 bases in between. The CDR3 sequence is 13 residues long. The germline V gene encodes CDR1 SGHTS and CDR2 YDEGEE.

This chain connects TRBV27 to TRBJ1-1; 8 bases align to TRBD1. CDR1 and CDR2 from the germline V gene are MNHEY and SMNVEV (reference sequence). The trim removed 6 bases at V and 4 bases at J, leaving 4 bases unmatched. The CDR3 runs to 13 residues. CDR3 DNA: TGTGCCAGCAGACGGACAGGGATCACTGAAGCTTTCTTT. It translates to CASRRTGITEAFF.

This clone was detected once. J is TRBJ1-2 and V is TRBV5-5; TRBD1 matches at 7 bases. The trim removed 4 bases at V and 8 bases at J, leaving 11 bases unmatched. The CDR3 loop spans 14 amino acids. Germline CDR1 and CDR2: SGHKS and YYEKEE (reference sequence). The CDR3 DNA reads as TGTGCCAGCAGCAGTAATACAGGGGCGGGGGGCTACACCTTC. Translated, it gives CASSSNTGAGGYTF.

The rearrangement joins TRBV6-6 to TRBJ2-5; tentative D call: TRBD1 (6 bases). The CDR3 length is 15 residues. The V and J ends lost 2 bases and 1 base respectively, with 11 bases between them. Germline values: CDR1 MNHNY, CDR2 SVGAGI (reference sequence). The CDR3 protein is CASSYGGRGQETQYF. The CDR3 DNA is TGTGCCAGCAGTTACGGGGGCAGGGGCCAAGAGACCCAGTACTTC.

The chain employs TRBV9 and TRBJ2-1; maybe TRBD2 (6 bases). CDR1 is SGDLS, CDR2 YYNGEE, per germline. This CDR3 has 16 residues. The ends were cut back, 4 bases at V and 4 bases at J, with 18 bases in the middle. As DNA, the CDR3 is TGTGCCAGCAGCTTCCGGACTACCCTAAATTACAATGAGCAGTTCTTC. Protein product: CASSFRTTLNYNEQFF.

This chain connects TRBV30 to TRBJ2-4; the match to TRBD2 covers 8 bases. The CDR3 extends over 20 amino acids. V lost 2 bases, J lost 4 bases, and 22 bases stayed unmatched. CDR1 and CDR2 (germline): GTSNPN, SVGIG (reference sequence). The CDR3 sequence is CAWSLGAGRASGLHKNIQYF. In DNA, the CDR3 is TGTGCCTGGAGTCTTGGAGCGGGAAGGGCTAGCGGGCTACATAAAAACATTCAGTACTTC. Combining the CDR3 with reference TRBV30 and TRBJ2-4 gives the whole variable domain SQTIHQWPATLVQPVGSPLSLECTVEGTSNPNLYWYRQAAGRGLQLLFYSVGIGQISSEVPQNLSASRPQDRQFILSSKKLLLSDSGFYLCAWSLGAGRASGLHKNIQYFGAGTRLSVL.

This chain uses TRBV28 with TRBJ2-1; possibly TRBD1 for D (6 bases). Trimming took 5 bases from V and 3 from J, leaving 17 bases between them. The CDR3 contains 16 residues. Germline V gene lookup returns CDR1 MDHEN and CDR2 SYDVKM. The CDR3 region is CASSLLWDIGYNEQFF. CDR3 DNA: TGTGCCAGCAGTCTACTTTGGGACATTGGCTACAATGAGCAGTTCTTC.

The J gene is TRBJ2-6, the V gene TRBV7-3; 10 bases are a match to TRBD2. Germline CDR1 reads SGHTA; CDR2 reads FQGTGA. The CDR3 contains 18 residues. Trimming at V came to 4 bases and at J to 4 bases, leaving 10 bases not matched to a gene. CDR3 nucleotide sequence: TGTGCCAGCAGCTCCCCAAGCGGGAGGGTCTCCGGGGCCAACGTCCTGACTTTC. Translated, it gives CASSSPSGRVSGANVLTF.

The V call is TRBV7-6, the J call TRBJ2-7; 8 nucleotides agree with TRBD2. The V and J ends lost 2 bases and 3 bases, in that order; junction bases with no gene match: 6. The germline gives CDR1 SGHVS, CDR2 FNYEAQ. CDR3 size: 15 residues. CDR3 residues: CASSLRAGEDYEQYF. DNA for the CDR3: TGTGCCAGCAGCTTACGAGCGGGAGAGGACTACGAGCAGTACTTC.

This chain connects TRBV19 to TRBJ1-5, with 8 bases lining up with TRBD1. Per germline, CDR1 LNHDA and CDR2 SQIVND (reference sequence). CDR3 length equals 17 residues. V dropped 5 bases and J dropped 0; count of bases not matched to a gene: 9. The CDR3 DNA reads as TGTGCCAGTAGTCTTACGACAGGGGCATATAGCAATCAGCCCCAGCATTTT. Its protein product is CASSLTTGAYSNQPQHF. Full variable domain (remainder filled in from reference TRBV19 and TRBJ1-5): DGGITQSPKYLFRKEGQNVTLSCEQNLNHDAMYWYRQDPGQGLRLIYYSQIVNDFQKGDIAEGYSVSREKKESFPLTVTSAQKNPTAFYLCASSLTTGAYSNQPQHFGDGTRLSIL.

This rearrangement joins TRBV18 to TRBJ2-7; 7 positions match TRBD1. The germline V gene encodes CDR1 KGHSH and CDR2 LQKENI. The CDR3 runs to 14 residues. J gave up 2 bases and V 5 bases, and 6 bases lay outside the gene matches. In DNA, the CDR3 is TGTGCCAGCTCAACCGGGACAGCTACCTACGAGCAGTACTTC. Encoded protein: CASSTGTATYEQYF.

This clone appeared once. The rearrangement uses TRBV7-8 and TRBJ2-2; D is possibly TRBD1 (6 bases). V was clipped by 6 bases and J by 2 bases, with 16 bases between them. The CDR3 length is 16 residues. Looked up from germline, CDR1 is SGHVS and CDR2 is FQNEAQ. The CDR3 spells CASRNRASINTGELFF. As DNA, the CDR3 is TGTGCCAGCAGGAACAGGGCTAGCATTAACACCGGGGAGCTGTTTTTT.

The V call is TRBV29-1, the J call TRBJ2-7; 7 bases match TRBD2. The germline CDR1 and CDR2 sequences are SQVTM and ANQGSEA. The CDR3 spans 13 residues. V was clipped by 1 base and J by 4 bases; unmatched bases: 4. CDR3 residues: CSVEGGGVYEQYF. CDR3 DNA sequence: TGCAGCGTTGAAGGGGGGGGAGTTTACGAGCAGTACTTC.

The V call is TRBV18, the J call TRBJ1-1, with 10 bases aligning to TRBD1. J was trimmed by 5 bases and V by 5 bases; bases with no gene match: 5. The CDR3 length is 14 residues. Germline CDR1 and CDR2: KGHSH and LQKENI. CDR3 nucleotide sequence: TGTGCCAGCTCATCCCGGGACAGGGGTACTGAAGCTTTCTTT. It is translated as CASSSRDRGTEAFF.

This clone was detected a few times. The chain employs TRBV2 and TRBJ1-2, with D possibly being TRBD1 (6 bases). This CDR3 has 12 amino acids. Looked up from germline, CDR1 is SNHLY and CDR2 is FYNNEI. V gave up 8 bases and J gave up 4 bases, with 11 bases separating them. CDR3 nucleotide sequence: TGTGCCAGCTCCCAGGACAGCTATGGCTACACCTTC. Its translation: CASSQDSYGYTF.

The V call is TRBV3-1 (or the pseudogene TRBV3-2), the J call TRBJ2-3, with unresolved D. The CDR3 extends over 14 amino acids. V gave up 4 bases and J gave up 4 bases, with 12 bases separating them. Germline CDR1 reads LGHDT; CDR2 reads YNNKEL (reference sequence). The CDR3 DNA reads as TGTGCCAGCAGCCGCCCCTCTATGGCAGATACGCAGTATTTT. Its translation is CASSRPSMADTQYF.

The genes are TRBV7-2 and TRBJ2-2; D might be TRBD2 (6 bases). The CDR3 is made up of 16 amino acids. Trimming stripped 3 bases from V and 0 bases from J, with 11 bases between. CDR1 and CDR2 (germline): SGHTA, FQGNSA. The chain's CDR3 is CASSFHAGSNTGELFF. As DNA, the CDR3 is TGTGCCAGCAGCTTTCACGCGGGGTCGAACACCGGGGAGCTGTTTTTT. The whole variable domain, filled in from reference TRBV7-2 and TRBJ2-2, reads GAGVSQSPSNKVTEKGKDVELRCDPISGHTALYWYRQSLGQGLEFLIYFQGNSAPDKSGLPSDRFSAERTGGSVSTLTIQRTQQEDSAVYLCASSFHAGSNTGELFFGEGSRLTVL.